Each of the 29 T cell receptor beta chains below was sequenced from the same sample in a study of technical replicates of blood from a handful of donors. The protocol was immunoSEQ multiplex PCR, while the TCRdb copy is restricted to in-frame clones and leaves out a portion. The sample includes 55,000 to 75,000 clones, over 85% of them seen just once. Sequencing input: PBMCs. The source is a human donor in good health. Some clones in this sample may be carry-over from other donors' samples.

The chain carries TRBV6-1 and TRBJ2-5; TRBD2 matches at 8 bases. The CDR3 is 14 residues long. V trimming: 6 bases; J trimming: 2 bases; junction bases outside the gene matches: 5. Germline values: CDR1 MNHNS, CDR2 SASEGT. The DNA for the CDR3 is TGTGCCAGCAGAGAGATAGCGGGGCAAGAGACCCAGTACTTC. This gives the protein CASREIAGQETQYF.

The chain joins TRBV7-9 to TRBJ2-1; 7 positions match TRBD2. Unmatched junction bases numbered 9, after V lost 0 bases and J lost 1 base. CDR3 size: 18 residues. The germline CDR1 and CDR2 sequences are SEHNR and FQNEAQ (reference sequence). CDR3 amino acids: CASSLAMGEGLSYNEQFF. CDR3 bases: TGTGCCAGCAGCTTAGCGATGGGGGAGGGTCTTTCCTACAATGAGCAGTTCTTC.

The V gene is TRBV2, the J gene TRBJ1-3, with 9 bases that match TRBD1. The V gene's germline CDR1 is SNHLY and CDR2 FYNNEI. V gave up 8 bases and J gave up 9 bases; unmatched junction bases: 8. This CDR3 spans 13 amino acids. The CDR3 here is CASWDRVQVTIYF. The CDR3 nucleotides are TGTGCCAGCTGGGACAGGGTCCAAGTCACCATATATTTT.

CDR3: CAWSVRDYPFYNEQFF. As DNA, the CDR3 is TGTGCCTGGAGTGTTAGGGACTACCCCTTCTACAATGAGCAGTTCTTC. This chain uses TRBV30 with TRBJ2-1; TRBD2 matches 7 bases. Germline values: CDR1 GTSNPN, CDR2 SVGIG (reference sequence). Trimming removed 0 bases from V and 3 bases from J; junction bases left unmatched: 8. The CDR3 totals 16 residues.

This clone appeared once. The chain recombines TRBV5-1 with TRBJ2-3; D perhaps matches TRBD2 (6 bases). The CDR3 loop spans 14 amino acids. Trimming cost V 4 bases and J 1 base, with 10 bases left between them. From germline, CDR1 is SGHRS and CDR2 YFSETQ. This CDR3 is CASSPGVRTDTQYF. CDR3 DNA: TGCGCCAGCAGCCCGGGGGTGCGCACAGATACGCAGTATTTT. The full variable domain, its missing parts supplied by reference TRBV5-1 and TRBJ2-3, is KAGVTQTPRYLIKTRGQQVTLSCSPISGHRSVSWYQQTPGQGLQFLFEYFSETQRNKGNFPGRFSGRQFSNSRSEMNVSTLELGDSALYLCASSPGVRTDTQYFGPGTRLTVL.

The chain couples TRBV7-3 to TRBJ1-2, with 8 bases matching TRBD1. This CDR3 region has 14 residues. The junction had 4 bases not matched to a gene; V was cut back by 5 bases and J by 2 bases. Germline CDR1 reads SGHTA; CDR2 reads FQGTGA. The DNA of the CDR3 is TGTGCCAGCAGCCCCGGACAGGGCAACTATGGCTACACCTTC. Translated, it gives CASSPGQGNYGYTF.

This clone was counted a single time. One end of the junction does not line up with germline, which may come from a read error. The CDR3 loop is CANSDAGGSTDTQYF. Written as DNA, the CDR3 is TGTGCCAACAGTGACGCGGGGGGGAGCACAGATACGCAGTATTTT. This chain uses TRBV6-4 with TRBJ2-3, with TRBD2 matching over 9 bases. CDR1 and CDR2 from the germline V gene are MRHNA and SNTAGT. The CDR3 is 15 residues long.

V gene TRBV25-1 combines with J gene TRBJ2-6; tentatively, D is TRBD1 (5 bases). Trimming pared 6 bases from V and 2 bases from J, leaving 20 bases between. CDR3 length: 18 residues. Germline V gives CDR1 MGHDK, CDR2 SYGVNS. CDR3 amino acids: CASSLTLDQGTGANVLTF. CDR3 in DNA: TGTGCCAGCAGCCTGACTCTCGACCAGGGTACTGGGGCCAACGTCCTGACTTTC. Full variable domain (outside the CDR3, taken from reference TRBV25-1 and TRBJ2-6): EADIYQTPRYLVIGTGKKITLECSQTMGHDKMYWYQQDPGMELHLIHYSYGVNSTEKGDLSSESTVSRIRTEHFPLTLESARPSHTSQYLCASSLTLDQGTGANVLTFGAGSRLTVL.

In its sample, this clone was seen a few times. The chain links TRBV9 to TRBJ2-7; weak D call: TRBD2 (6 bases). Germline CDR1 reads SGDLS; CDR2 reads YYNGEE. V was cut by 1 base and J by 7 bases, with 15 bases left in between. The CDR3 totals 14 residues. The CDR3 region has the DNA TGTGCCAGCAGCGTATATGGAGGGCCCGGGGAGCAGTACTTC. Its protein is CASSVYGGPGEQYF.

The chain employs TRBV7-2 and TRBJ2-1, with a tentative D call TRBD2 (6 bases). This CDR3 is built from 15 residues. The V gene's germline CDR1 is SGHTA and CDR2 FQGNSA. Trimming removed 3 bases at V and 3 bases at J, with 12 bases between. The CDR3 is CASSFEGTYYNEQFF. The CDR3 DNA sequence: TGTGCCAGCAGCTTTGAAGGGACTTACTACAATGAGCAGTTCTTC. The variable domain in full, completed from reference TRBV7-2 and TRBJ2-1, reads GAGVSQSPSNKVTEKGKDVELRCDPISGHTALYWYRQSLGQGLEFLIYFQGNSAPDKSGLPSDRFSAERTGGSVSTLTIQRTQQEDSAVYLCASSFEGTYYNEQFFGPGTRLTVL.

The rearrangement joins TRBV4-2 to TRBJ2-1; a weak D match, TRBD2 (6 bases). Germline V lookup: CDR1 LGHNA, CDR2 YNFKEQ. This CDR3 spans 18 amino acids. Between the trimmed V and J ends, which lost 2 bases and 5 bases, there was a span of 22 bases. The CDR3 spells CASSQLGTPGVGDNEQFF. CDR3 sequence (DNA): TGTGCCAGCAGCCAACTAGGGACCCCGGGAGTCGGGGACAATGAGCAGTTCTTC.

The chain joins TRBV11-3 to TRBJ2-3; D is perhaps TRBD2 (6 bases). Germline assignment: CDR1 SGHNT and CDR2 YENEEA. The CDR3 is made up of 15 amino acids. The germline V and J ends were trimmed by 5 bases and 2 bases, with 14 bases remaining between them. The CDR3 loop is CASSPGLSNTDTQYF. The CDR3 DNA follows: TGTGCCAGCAGCCCGGGACTTTCGAACACAGATACGCAGTATTTT.

V gene TRBV7-3 combines with J gene TRBJ2-1; 11 nucleotides line up with TRBD2. This CDR3 contains 14 residues. V dropped 8 bases and J dropped 15; count of bases not matched to a gene: 15. CDR1 and CDR2 from the germline V gene are SGHTA and FQGTGA. In nucleotides, the CDR3 is TGTGCCAGCGCTCTTGGGACTAGCGGCTCCAGAGCGTTCTTC. Translation gives CASALGTSGSRAFF.

This chain connects TRBV6-5 to TRBJ1-4; D might be TRBD1 (5 bases). Germline CDR1 and CDR2: MNHEY and SVGAGI. Trimming took off 6 bases at V and 8 bases at J, with 16 bases between the two ends. The CDR3 is 14 amino acids. CDR3 protein: CASSLDNGGEKLFF. Here the CDR3 DNA reads TGTGCCAGCAGCTTAGACAACGGGGGGGAAAAACTGTTTTTT.

The rearrangement joins TRBV5-1 to TRBJ2-1, with 12 bases lining up with TRBD2. Germline CDR1 is SGHRS and CDR2 is YFSETQ. The CDR3 contains 15 residues. V lost 6 bases, J lost 7 bases, and 8 bases stayed unmatched. The CDR3 loop reads CASTLLAGGVNEQFF. Here the CDR3 DNA reads TGCGCCAGCACCCTACTAGCGGGAGGAGTTAATGAGCAGTTCTTC.

This sequence joins TRBV5-6 and TRBJ2-5; D is possibly TRBD2 (6 bases). Germline CDR1 and CDR2: SGHDT and YYEEEE. V was trimmed by 0 bases and J by 5 bases, leaving 14 bases between them. The CDR3 covers 15 residues. The CDR3 nucleotides read TGTGCCAGCAGCTTGGACGGTGGAGGGGTGGAGACCCAGTACTTC. Its protein is CASSLDGGGVETQYF.

J is TRBJ1-1 and V is TRBV6-5; D is perhaps TRBD1 (6 bases). V dropped 4 bases and J dropped 5 bases, with 14 bases sitting between them. This CDR3 comprises 14 residues. CDR1 is MNHEY and CDR2 is SVGAGI in the germline V gene. CDR3 region: CASSSPGEGTEAFF. In DNA, the CDR3 is TGTGCCAGCAGTTCCCCAGGGGAGGGAACTGAAGCTTTCTTT.

This clone was observed a few times. V usage is TRBV7-2 and J usage is TRBJ2-2; TRBD1 matches 7 bases. V lost 1 base to trimming and J lost 7 bases; unmatched junction nucleotides: 12. CDR1 and CDR2 (germline): SGHTA, FQGNSA. This CDR3 spans 17 amino acids. Here the CDR3 reads CASSLGGLGQVVGELFF. In DNA, the CDR3 is TGTGCCAGCAGCTTAGGGGGCCTTGGACAGGTGGTCGGGGAGCTGTTTTTT.

As concerns this clone: This CDR3 is also generated by other DNA sequences in the sample. J is TRBJ2-5 and V is TRBV15; 7 nucleotides agree with TRBD1. J gave up 2 bases and V 3 bases, and 3 bases lay outside the gene matches. The CDR3 has 14 amino acids. CDR1 LNHNV and CDR2 YYDKDF come from the germline V gene (reference sequence). Here the CDR3 DNA reads TGTGCCACCAGCAGGATGGGACAGCAAGAGACCCAGTACTTC. This codes for CATSRMGQQETQYF. Full variable domain (missing parts from reference TRBV15 and TRBJ2-5): DAMVIQNPRYQVTQFGKPVTLSCSQTLNHNVMYWYQQKSSQAPKLLFHYYDKDFNNEADTPDNFQSRRPNTSFCFLDIRSPGLGDTAMYLCATSRMGQQETQYFGPGTRLLVL.

The chain links TRBV10-2 to TRBJ2-7, with no clear D. Trimming took 4 bases from V and 4 from J, leaving 8 bases between them. The CDR3 covers 12 residues. The germline V gene has CDR1 WSHSY and CDR2 SAAADI. CDR3 in amino acids: CASSGSSYEQYF. CDR3 coding DNA: TGCGCCAGCAGTGGCAGTTCGTACGAGCAGTACTTC.

The rearrangement links TRBV2 to TRBJ1-5; 7 bases line up with TRBD1. This CDR3 is built from 12 residues. The germline V gene has CDR1 SNHLY and CDR2 FYNNEI. Losses at the gene ends were 4 bases for V and 7 bases for J; bases not matched to a gene: 1. Here the CDR3 DNA reads TGTGCCAGCAGTGGCAGGGGGCAGCCCCAGCATTTT. Translation: CASSGRGQPQHF. The complete variable domain, with remaining parts taken from reference TRBV2 and TRBJ1-5, reads EPEVTQTPSHQVTQMGQEVILRCVPISNHLYFYWYRQILGQKVEFLVSFYNNEISEKSEIFDDQFSVERPDGSNFTLKIRSTKLEDSAMYFCASSGRGQPQHFGDGTRLSIL.

V usage is TRBV9 and J usage is TRBJ2-3, with 10 bases fitting TRBD2. Germline lookup yields CDR1 SGDLS and CDR2 YYNGEE. With V trimmed by 0 bases and J by 13 bases, 11 bases remained unmatched. CDR3 length equals 15 residues. CDR3 region: CASSVGLAGATQEYF. For the CDR3, the DNA is TGTGCCAGCAGCGTAGGGCTAGCGGGGGCAACACAAGAGTATTTT.

The CDR3 is CASSFNGGGNNEQFF. CDR3 nucleotide sequence: TGTGCCAGCAGCTTCAACGGAGGGGGCAACAATGAGCAGTTCTTC. This chain joins TRBV11-3 and TRBJ2-1, with D possibly being TRBD1 (7 bases). Trimming shortened V by 3 bases and J by 5 bases, and 14 bases separated the two germline ends. This CDR3 is built from 15 residues. Germline-derived CDR1 and CDR2 are SGHNT and YENEEA.

The gene calls are TRBV21-1 and TRBJ2-6; the listed D gene, TRBD1, was not tested against the DNA. TRBV21-1 is annotated as a pseudogene. The CDR3 has 18 residues. This CDR3 reads CAIPKRGDRPSGANVLTF. The CDR3 DNA is TGTGCCATCCCCAAAAGGGGTGACAGGCCCTCTGGGGCCAACGTCCTGACTTTC.

The rearrangement uses TRBV10-1 and TRBJ2-3; maybe TRBD1 (6 bases). From germline, CDR1 is WNHNN and CDR2 SYGVQD (reference sequence). V was trimmed by 6 bases and J by 4 bases, leaving 20 bases between them. CDR3 size: 16 residues. This CDR3 reads CASSSGQGNLPDTQYF. As DNA, the CDR3 is TGCGCCAGCAGCTCCGGTCAGGGGAATCTGCCAGATACGCAGTATTTT.

The J gene is TRBJ1-2, the V gene TRBV5-1; D may be TRBD1 (6 bases). CDR3 length equals 15 residues. Germline CDR1 SGHRS, CDR2 YFSETQ. The germline V and J ends were trimmed by 3 bases and 5 bases, with 17 bases remaining between them. In nucleotides, the CDR3 is TGCGCCAGCAGCTCCAGCGGTACAGGGTGGTATGGCTACACCTTC. It yields the protein CASSSSGTGWYGYTF.

The chain links TRBV15 to TRBJ2-5; D remains unclear. This CDR3 contains 12 residues. Trimming took off 4 bases at V and 5 bases at J, with 8 bases between the two ends. CDR1 and CDR2 from the germline V gene are LNHNV and YYDKDF (reference sequence). In DNA form, the CDR3 reads TGTGCCACCAGCAAACCCCGGGAGACCCAGTACTTC. It encodes CATSKPRETQYF.

The chain carries TRBV15 and TRBJ1-2, with 7 bases fitting TRBD1. The CDR3 is 13 residues long. Looked up from germline, CDR1 is LNHNV and CDR2 is YYDKDF (reference sequence). With 6 bases clipped from V and 8 bases from J, the junction kept 9 bases outside the gene matches. CDR3: CATSYTGVRGYTF. In DNA form, the CDR3 reads TGTGCCACCAGTTACACAGGGGTAAGGGGCTACACCTTC. Drawing the rest from reference TRBV15 and TRBJ1-2, the complete variable domain is DAMVIQNPRYQVTQFGKPVTLSCSQTLNHNVMYWYQQKSSQAPKLLFHYYDKDFNNEADTPDNFQSRRPNTSFCFLDIRSPGLGDTAMYLCATSYTGVRGYTFGSGTRLTVV.

This clone was seen only once. V gene TRBV29-1 combines with J gene TRBJ2-5; TRBD2 matches at 11 bases. The J segment lost 5 bases and the V segment lost 3 bases, leaving 5 bases of the junction unmatched. Germline V gives CDR1 SQVTM, CDR2 ANQGSEA. The CDR3 covers 14 residues. CDR3 nucleotides: TGCAGCGTTGAGGTAGCGGGGGGGCGGGAGACCCAGTACTTC. It yields the protein CSVEVAGGRETQYF. Together with reference TRBV29-1 and TRBJ2-5, the CDR3 gives the full variable domain: SAVISQKPSRDICQRGTSLTIQCQVDSQVTMMFWYRQQPGQSLTLIATANQGSEATYESGFVIDKFPISRPNLTFSTLTVSNMSPEDSSIYLCSVEVAGGRETQYFGPGTRLLVL.